This TCR beta chain was found in a study of T cells after somatic rescue of genetic block. This clone was picked up one time. The CDR3 is made up of 17 amino acids. Per the germline V gene, CDR1 is SSHAT and CDR2 is FNYEAQ (reference sequence). V shed 2 bases, J shed 4 bases, and the junction held 8 bases outside the gene matches. The assay was immunoSEQ multiplex PCR, and TCRdb's table has in-frame clones only and misses some. In the table there are tens of thousands of clones, about 90% of which are singletons. This TCR derives from a man aged 40-55 years. The sample was peripheral blood mononuclear cells (PBMCs). The chain combines TRBV7-7 with TRBJ2-1, with 10 bases identical to TRBD2. The CDR3 nucleotides are TGTGCCAGCAGCTTATCCTCGGGACTAGCGACTTACAATGAGCAGTTCTTC. Protein: CASSLSSGLATYNEQFF.